A single sample gave rise to the 12 T cell receptor beta chains below, sequenced in a study of cytomegalovirus exposure and HLA in healthy donors. The primer mix had 60 Vbeta and 13 Jbeta primers. Clones were read by immunoSEQ multiplex PCR, and TCRdb kept only the in-frame ones, dropping some. Altogether over 150,000 clones are present, around 83% being singletons, with the ten largest covering roughly 1.5%. Material: PBMCs. Every receptor here comes from a middle-aged man in good health and CMV-seronegative.

The sample holds one count of this clone. The rearrangement links TRBV21-1 to TRBJ1-5; the table's D call of TRBD1 was not tested on the DNA. TRBV21-1 is deemed a pseudogene. The CDR3 runs 19 residues. CDR3 region: CASSNRGRTGGSPDQPQHF. The CDR3 DNA reads as TGTGCCAGCAGCAACAGAGGACGGACAGGGGGAAGTCCGGATCAGCCCCAGCATTTT.

The chain is built from TRBV9 and TRBJ1-1; the D gene is possibly TRBD1 (6 bases). Germline V gives CDR1 SGDLS, CDR2 YYNGEE. Deletions cut 1 base from V and 5 bases from J, with 18 bases between. This CDR3 is 16 amino acids long. The CDR3 coding sequence is TGTGCCAGCAGCGTACAACCGAGGGGAGGGGGTACTGAAGCTTTCTTT. This gives the protein CASSVQPRGGGTEAFF.

This clone was counted a few times. This rearrangement joins TRBV6-5 to TRBJ2-6; 7 nucleotides align to TRBD1. CDR3 size: 15 residues. V trimming: 7 bases; J trimming: 1 base; junction bases outside the gene matches: 4. The germline CDR1 and CDR2 sequences are MNHEY and SVGAGI. In DNA form, the CDR3 reads TGTGCCAGCACCTACAGGGGTTCTGGGGCCAACGTCCTGACTTTC. Protein: CASTYRGSGANVLTF.

The chain uses TRBV27 and TRBJ2-6, with TRBD1 as a possible D gene (6 bases). Germline-derived CDR1 and CDR2 are MNHEY and SMNVEV (reference sequence). V lost 5 bases and J lost 0, with 8 bases in between. The CDR3 totals 15 residues. The CDR3 sequence: CASSRGGSGANVLTF. The CDR3 DNA follows: TGTGCCAGCAGTAGAGGGGGCTCTGGGGCCAACGTCCTGACTTTC. Using reference TRBV27 and TRBJ2-6 for the parts outside the CDR3, the full variable domain is EAQVTQNPRYLITVTGKKLTVTCSQNMNHEYMSWYRQDPGLGLRQIYYSMNVEVTDKGDVPEGYKVSRKEKRNFPLILESPSPNQTSLYFCASSRGGSGANVLTFGAGSRLTVL.

The chain recombines TRBV18 with TRBJ2-1; D gene unclear. Trimming shortened V by 6 bases and J by 6 bases, and 9 bases separated the two germline ends. There are 12 residues in the CDR3. Germline CDR1 is KGHSH and CDR2 is LQKENI. CDR3 coding DNA: TGTGCCAGCTCTCCTAATCCCAATGAGCAGTTCTTC. Residues: CASSPNPNEQFF.

CDR3 loop: CASSPKLSGGSQETQYF. CDR3 nucleotide sequence: TGTGCCAGCTCACCAAAACTTTCGGGGGGGTCTCAAGAGACCCAGTACTTC. The J gene is TRBJ2-5, the V gene TRBV18, with 8 positions matching TRBD2. In germline, CDR1 is KGHSH, CDR2 LQKENI. This CDR3 is built from 17 residues. J was trimmed by 2 bases and V by 2 bases; bases with no gene match: 10. Full variable domain (rest looked up from reference TRBV18 and TRBJ2-5): NAGVMQNPRHLVRRRGQEARLRCSPMKGHSHVYWYRQLPEEGLKFMVYLQKENIIDESGMPKERFSAEFPKEGPSILRIQQVVRGDSAAYFCASSPKLSGGSQETQYFGPGTRLLVL.

The chain links TRBV28 to TRBJ2-4; no definite D call. This CDR3 spans 13 amino acids. The V gene's germline CDR1 is MDHEN and CDR2 SYDVKM. V lost 3 bases and J 0 bases, leaving 3 bases between the germline ends. CDR3 loop: CASSFVAKNIQYF. In DNA, the CDR3 is TGTGCCAGCAGTTTCGTAGCCAAAAACATTCAGTACTTC.

The chain combines TRBV9 with TRBJ2-1; the match to TRBD2 covers 9 bases. Germline V CDR1 and CDR2: SGDLS, YYNGEE. V gave up 5 bases and J gave up 9 bases; unmatched junction bases: 6. The length of the CDR3 is 13 residues. CDR3 protein: CASSGGRATEQFF. The CDR3 coding sequence is TGTGCCAGCAGTGGCGGGAGGGCCACTGAGCAGTTCTTC.

The genes are TRBV7-3 and TRBJ2-2, with 10 bases matching TRBD2. This CDR3 spans 16 amino acids. CDR1 SGHTA and CDR2 FQGTGA come from the germline V gene. V shed 3 bases, J shed 1 base, and the junction held 2 bases outside the gene matches. The CDR3 DNA sequence: TGTGCCAGCAGCTTGTTAGCGGGGGGGAACACCGGGGAGCTGTTTTTT. It is translated as CASSLLAGGNTGELFF.

The chain is built from TRBV7-2 and TRBJ2-7; 11 nucleotides align to TRBD2. Germline values: CDR1 SGHTA, CDR2 FQGNSA. The CDR3 is 16 residues long. Trimming cost V 6 bases and J 1 base; bases outside gene matches: 8. The CDR3 DNA reads as TGTGCCAGCAGAGCCCCCGGGACTAGCGGTTCCTACGAGCAGTACTTC. Translated: CASRAPGTSGSYEQYF. Filled out from reference TRBV7-2 and TRBJ2-7, the complete variable domain reads GAGVSQSPSNKVTEKGKDVELRCDPISGHTALYWYRQSLGQGLEFLIYFQGNSAPDKSGLPSDRFSAERTGGSVSTLTIQRTQQEDSAVYLCASRAPGTSGSYEQYFGPGTRLTVT.

The chain links TRBV5-6 to TRBJ1-2; TRBD1 matches 7 bases. V shed 4 bases, J shed 4 bases, and the junction held 10 bases outside the gene matches. Germline V lookup: CDR1 SGHDT, CDR2 YYEEEE. This CDR3 has 15 residues. The CDR3 here is CASSLTGQAFYGYTF. The CDR3, as DNA: TGTGCCAGCAGCCTAACCGGACAGGCCTTCTATGGCTACACCTTC.

The rearrangement joins TRBV28 to TRBJ2-3; D may be TRBD2 (5 bases). Germline CDR1 is MDHEN and CDR2 is SYDVKM. V was trimmed by 3 bases and J by 2 bases, leaving 12 bases between them. The CDR3 spans 15 residues. CDR3: CASSFQRAYTDTQYF. Here the CDR3 DNA reads TGTGCCAGCAGTTTCCAGAGGGCTTACACAGATACGCAGTATTTT.